This TCR beta chain was found in a study of blood T cell repertoires in COVID-19. In the study overall: Researchers got acute and convalescent COVID-19 samples from the United States, Italy and Spain. The cDNA or gDNA used as material had been derived from T cells, B-cell-depleted T cells, or PBMCs.

Original handling: Nucleated cell number was recorded as an estimate derived from reference gene primer amplification. TCRdb's copy holds only in-frame clones and misses some; the assay was immunoSEQ multiplex PCR. The V and J calls and clone size come from that table; D and trimming were worked out from the DNA. The table shows 210,000 or so clones, with about 88% occurring only once. The CDR3 is 15 amino acids. CDR1 is MNHEY, CDR2 SMNVEV, per germline (reference sequence). Trimming removed 3 bases from V and 0 bases from J; junction bases left unmatched: 2. This receptor was identified in a woman between 35 and 50 years old with acute or convalescent COVID-19. Specimen: peripheral blood. The chain carries TRBV27 and TRBJ1-2; TRBD1 agrees at 9 bases. The CDR3 loop is CASSFGQGPNYGYTF. The CDR3 nucleotides read TGTGCCAGCAGTTTCGGACAGGGGCCTAACTATGGCTACACCTTC.